What follows is one TCR beta chain and its context. TCRdb's copy holds only in-frame clones and misses some; the assay was immunoSEQ multiplex PCR. The table has 200,000 or so clones, about 80% seen once. This entry comes from a study of blood T cell repertoires in COVID-19. Overall study: Sites in the United States, Italy and Spain provided acute and convalescent COVID-19 samples.

Germline V gene lookup returns CDR1 KGHDR and CDR2 SFDVKD. The V segment lost 1 base and the J segment 13 bases; nucleotides outside the gene matches: 3. This CDR3 spans 12 amino acids. The source is a human donor with acute or convalescent COVID-19. The donor label of this sample is uncertain. The sample comprised peripheral blood. The chain employs TRBV24-1 and TRBJ2-1, with 7 bases matching TRBD2. In DNA, the CDR3 is TGTGCCACCAGTGATTTCACTAGCGCCCAGTTCTTC. This codes for CATSDFTSAQFF.